These 13 T cell receptor beta chains share one sample of origin, sequenced in a study of blood T cell repertoires in COVID-19. Measured with immunoSEQ multiplex PCR; TCRdb has only the in-frame clones, and not every one. The data contain tens of thousands of clones, approximately 80% of them singletons. The sample was peripheral blood. All receptors derive from a human donor in a cohort sampled during active COVID-19.

The chain recombines TRBV30 with TRBJ2-3; TRBD2 matches at 8 bases. In germline, CDR1 is GTSNPN, CDR2 SVGIG (reference sequence). The V and J ends lost 4 bases and 7 bases, in that order; junction bases with no gene match: 10. The CDR3 has 14 amino acids. CDR3: CAWTGGGNFYTQYF. Here the CDR3 DNA reads TGTGCCTGGACCGGGGGGGGGAATTTTTATACGCAGTATTTT.

This clone has more than one count but fewer than ten. The chain joins TRBV19 to TRBJ2-7, with 11 bases lining up with TRBD2. The CDR3 extends over 16 amino acids. Per the germline V gene, CDR1 is LNHDA and CDR2 is SQIVND (reference sequence). With 6 bases clipped from V and 1 base from J, the junction kept 8 bases outside the gene matches. The CDR3 sequence: CASSHRGTSGSYEQYF. CDR3 coding DNA: TGTGCCAGTAGCCACAGGGGGACTAGCGGATCCTACGAGCAGTACTTC.

V and J are TRBV6-6 and TRBJ1-1; 7 nucleotides match TRBD1. CDR1 and CDR2 (germline): MNHNY, SVGAGI (reference sequence). Trimming cost V 6 bases and J 6 bases; bases outside gene matches: 4. The CDR3 is made up of 12 amino acids. The CDR3 reads CASSFQGAEAFF. The CDR3 nucleotides read TGTGCCAGCAGCTTCCAGGGGGCTGAAGCTTTCTTT.

The rearrangement joins TRBV5-4 to TRBJ2-3; the match to TRBD2 covers 10 bases. The J segment lost 4 bases and the V segment lost 6 bases, leaving 5 bases of the junction unmatched. This CDR3 is built from 14 residues. Per germline, CDR1 SGHNT and CDR2 YYREEE (reference sequence). The DNA of the CDR3 is TGTGCCAGCAAAAGCGGGAGGGCCGCAGATACGCAGTATTTT. This codes for CASKSGRAADTQYF.

This clone was found many times. The V gene is TRBV7-3, the J gene TRBJ2-3; possibly TRBD2 for D (5 bases). This CDR3 contains 14 residues. V shed 5 bases and J shed 8 bases, with 17 bases lying between them. Germline V gene lookup returns CDR1 SGHTA and CDR2 FQGTGA. CDR3 DNA: TGTGCCAGCAGCCCTTCACTAGATTTACCTACGCAGTATTTT. This encodes CASSPSLDLPTQYF.

This clone was recorded only once. The V gene is TRBV5-4, the J gene TRBJ1-2; no clear D. V lost 0 bases to trimming and J lost 1 base, with 10 bases between them. The CDR3 sequence is 15 residues long. Germline V gene data show CDR1 as SGHNT and CDR2 as YYREEE (reference sequence). CDR3 in DNA: TGTGCCAGCAGCTTGGGACAAATTATTAACTATGGCTACACCTTC. This sequence encodes CASSLGQIINYGYTF.

The V gene is TRBV12-5, the J gene TRBJ2-2; possible D gene TRBD1, 6 bases. There are 13 residues in the CDR3. V was pared by 10 bases and J by 0 bases, with 9 bases between. Looked up from germline, CDR1 is LGHNT and CDR2 is FRNRAP. CDR3 residues: CATGQPNTGELFF. In DNA form, the CDR3 reads TGTGCTACCGGACAGCCGAACACCGGGGAGCTGTTTTTT.

The chain links TRBV29-1 to TRBJ1-1, with D possibly being TRBD1 (6 bases). The germline V gene has CDR1 SQVTM and CDR2 ANQGSEA. Trimming pared 8 bases from V and 0 bases from J, leaving 10 bases between. The CDR3 is 12 amino acids. CDR3 residues: CSYRDMNTEAFF. CDR3 nucleotide sequence: TGCAGCTACAGGGACATGAACACTGAAGCTTTCTTT.

The rearrangement uses TRBV4-2 and TRBJ2-1, with 9 bases lining up with TRBD2. The length of the CDR3 is 16 residues. V lost 1 base to trimming and J lost 4 bases; unmatched junction nucleotides: 5. CDR1 and CDR2 (germline): LGHNA, YNFKEQ. The CDR3 reads CASSQGAGGPYNEQFF. CDR3 DNA: TGTGCCAGCAGCCAAGGAGCGGGGGGCCCTTACAATGAGCAGTTCTTC.

This chain's CDR3 is CASSVDSEQYF. The CDR3 nucleotides are TGTGCCAGCTCGGTGGACAGCGAGCAGTACTTC. The V and J genes are TRBV18 and TRBJ2-7, with a weak D call TRBD1 (6 bases). Trimming cost V 6 bases and J 6 bases, with 9 bases left between them. Germline CDR1 and CDR2: KGHSH and LQKENI. The CDR3 is 11 amino acids.

The chain uses TRBV27 and TRBJ2-3; tentative D call: TRBD1 (6 bases). The CDR3 has 14 residues. Germline V gene data show CDR1 as MNHEY and CDR2 as SMNVEV (reference sequence). The V end lost 10 bases, the J end lost 0 bases, and 14 bases lay between the germline ends. The CDR3 DNA follows: TGTGCCATCGGGGTGACAGGCAGCACAGATACGCAGTATTTT. Amino acids: CAIGVTGSTDTQYF.

The rearrangement uses TRBV27 and TRBJ1-5, with 9 bases identical to TRBD1. This CDR3 has 15 amino acids. Germline CDR1 reads MNHEY; CDR2 reads SMNVEV (reference sequence). Germline trimming cut 5 bases from V and 7 bases from J; bases unmatched to any gene: 9. The CDR3 DNA follows: TGTGCCAGCAGTACCGGGACAGGGTCCGGCCAGCCCCAGCATTTT. Protein product: CASSTGTGSGQPQHF.

This clone was seen many times. The V call is TRBV10-3, the J call TRBJ2-1; 7 bases are a match to TRBD1. This CDR3 region has 12 residues. V shed 6 bases, J shed 16 bases, and the junction held 12 bases outside the gene matches. Germline CDR1 ENHRY, CDR2 SYGVKD. The CDR3 DNA reads TGTGCCATCAGGGAACAGGGGTCGTCATCCTTCTTC. The encoded protein is CAIREQGSSSFF.